These 26 T cell receptor beta chains originate from one sample sequenced in a study of glioma-infiltrating T cells (dated by TCRdb to the mid-2010s). The sequencer was an Illumina MiSeq. TCR alpha and beta CDR3 regions were amplified with the iRepertoire nested amplicon-rescue multiplex PCR (arm-PCR) platform from RNA. Starting from the raw public reads, TCRdb applied fastp trimming at Q25, assembled clones with MiXCR and retained in-frame beta chains. Entries are consolidated by CDR3 protein sequence, retaining the most common genes and DNA. Recorded for this sample are 100,000 to 150,000 distinct CDR3 sequences; approximately 25% of them occurred a single time. The ten largest clones take up 13% to 15% of the sample. Sequencing was carried out using glioma tissue, nonneoplastic brain tissue, or PBMCs (not recorded which). The receptors derive from a human donor with low-grade glioma or glioblastoma, undergoing nonglioma brain surgery, or in good health (not recorded which).

Many counts were recorded for this clonotype. CDR3 amino acids: CSAMDRAWDNEQFF. In DNA, the CDR3 is TGCAGTGCTATGGACAGGGCGTGGGACAATGAGCAGTTCTTC. V and J are TRBV20-1 and TRBJ2-1; 8 bases are shared with TRBD1. The CDR3 is 14 amino acids. Germline-derived CDR1 and CDR2 are DFQATT and SNEGSKA (reference sequence). V was pared by 4 bases and J by 5 bases, with 7 bases of the junction left unmatched.

Comments on this clonotype: A read error may explain this, as a much larger clone is one base away. The genes are TRBV7-2 and TRBJ2-5; D ambiguous. The germline V and J ends were trimmed by 6 bases and 5 bases, with 13 bases remaining between them. The CDR3 loop spans 13 amino acids. The germline V gene encodes CDR1 SGHTA and CDR2 FQGNSA. The CDR3 here is CASSAKGGETQYF. CDR3 in DNA: TGTGCCAGCAGTGCGAAGGGTGGGGAGACCCAGTACTTC.

The sample holds many counts of this clonotype. The chain recombines TRBV28 with TRBJ2-7; D gene unclear. Deletions cut 5 bases from V and 12 bases from J, with 11 bases between. From germline, CDR1 is MDHEN and CDR2 SYDVKM. The CDR3 has 10 amino acids. The CDR3 region is CASSHHRLYF. In DNA, the CDR3 is TGTGCCAGCAGTCACCACCGGTTGTACTTC. The whole variable domain, filled in from reference TRBV28 and TRBJ2-7, reads DVKVTQSSRYLVKRTGEKVFLECVQDMDHENMFWYRQDPGLGLRLIYFSYDVKMKEKGDIPEGYSVSREKKERFSLILESASTNQTSMYLCASSHHRLYFGPGTRLTVT.

Regarding this clonotype: This clone may be a read error of a much larger clone one base away. CDR3 bases: TGTGCCAGCAGCTTAGTTGAGAGCACTGAAGCTTTCTTT. It specifies CASSLVESTEAFF. The chain recombines TRBV7-2 with TRBJ1-1; D is uncertain. This CDR3 comprises 13 residues. V was pared by 1 base and J by 4 bases, with 7 bases between. CDR1 and CDR2 from the germline V gene are SGHTA and FQGNSA. The full variable domain, completed using reference TRBV7-2 and TRBJ1-1, is GAGVSQSPSNKVTEKGKDVELRCDPISGHTALYWYRQSLGQGLEFLIYFQGNSAPDKSGLPSDRFSAERTGGSVSTLTIQRTQQEDSAVYLCASSLVESTEAFFGQGTRLTVV.

Concerning this clonotype: One junction end does not reproduce the germline sequence, and a read error may be involved. The chain couples TRBV29-1 to TRBJ2-3; TRBD1 matches at 11 bases. Looked up from germline, CDR1 is SQVTM and CDR2 is ANQGSEA. CDR3 size: 14 residues. CDR3: CSVVWTGGADTRYF. CDR3 DNA: TGCAGCGTTGTGTGGACAGGGGGCGCAGATACGCGGTATTTT.

This clonotype was detected many times. This sequence joins TRBV19 and TRBJ2-2, with D possibly being TRBD1 (5 bases). Trimming removed 1 base from V and 4 bases from J, with 10 bases in between. Germline assignment: CDR1 LNHDA and CDR2 SQIVND (reference sequence). CDR3 length equals 15 residues. CDR3 bases: TGTGCCAGTAGTATAGGGGGCTGGCCCACCGGGGAGCTGTTTTTT. It specifies CASSIGGWPTGELFF.

Note on this clonotype: An end of the junction does not agree with germline; a read error may underlie this. The chain joins TRBV20-1 to TRBJ2-3; unclear D gene. The CDR3 has 14 amino acids. Germline V lookup: CDR1 DFQATT, CDR2 SNEGSKA (reference sequence). The CDR3 coding sequence is TGCAGTGCTAGTGCCATTTCGGTTACAGATACGCATTATTTT. Translated, it gives CSASAISVTDTHYF.

This clonotype was detected a few times. CDR3 in DNA: TGCAGCGTTGTTCGGACAGGGTTTAACGAGCAGTACTTC. It encodes CSVVRTGFNEQYF. J is TRBJ2-7 and V is TRBV29-1; 8 bases match TRBD1. Per germline, CDR1 SQVTM and CDR2 ANQGSEA. The trim removed 4 bases at V and 5 bases at J, leaving 7 bases unmatched. The length of the CDR3 is 13 residues.

This clonotype was detected ten times or more. The chain links TRBV6-1 to TRBJ2-1; TRBD1 matches at 9 bases. Trimming at V came to 7 bases and at J to 3 bases, leaving 4 bases not matched to a gene. The CDR3 covers 14 residues. The germline V gene has CDR1 MNHNS and CDR2 SASEGT. The CDR3 loop reads CASTGTGNYNEQFF. CDR3 coding DNA: TGTGCCAGCACCGGGACAGGGAACTACAATGAGCAGTTCTTC.

The chain is built from TRBV7-2 and TRBJ2-5, with 12 bases identical to TRBD2. After removal of 0 bases from V and 4 bases from J, the junction contained 6 bases not matched to a gene. In germline, CDR1 is SGHTA, CDR2 FQGNSA. The CDR3 sequence is 17 residues long. In DNA form, the CDR3 reads TGTGCCAGCAGCTTAGCCCTAGCGGGAGGGCCAGGAGAGACCCAGTACTTC. It specifies CASSLALAGGPGETQYF. Based on the CDR3 plus reference TRBV7-2 and TRBJ2-5, the full variable domain is GAGVSQSPSNKVTEKGKDVELRCDPISGHTALYWYRQSLGQGLEFLIYFQGNSAPDKSGLPSDRFSAERTGGSVSTLTIQRTQQEDSAVYLCASSLALAGGPGETQYFGPGTRLLVL.

This clonotype was found many times. The V and J genes are TRBV29-1 and TRBJ2-6; perhaps TRBD1 as D (5 bases). The CDR3 has 13 residues. V was trimmed by 4 bases and J by 1 base, leaving 5 bases between them. CDR1 is SQVTM and CDR2 is ANQGSEA in the germline V gene. The CDR3 loop is CSVGQSGANVLTF. The CDR3 nucleotides are TGCAGCGTTGGACAGTCTGGGGCCAACGTCCTGACTTTC.

This clonotype was seen only once. A much larger clone sits a single nucleotide away, making a read error possible. The chain couples TRBV7-9 to TRBJ1-1; D unclear. The CDR3 sequence is 16 residues long. From germline, CDR1 is SEHNR and CDR2 FQNEAQ (reference sequence). The CDR3 DNA is TGTGCCAGCAGGCACCCCGGCACCCGGGTGAACACTCAAGCTTTCTTT. It codes for CASRHPGTRVNTQAFF. The complete variable domain, with remaining parts taken from reference TRBV7-9 and TRBJ1-1, reads DTGVSQNPRHKITKRGQNVTFRCDPISEHNRLYWYRQTLGQGPEFLTYFQNEAQLEKSRLLSDRFSAERPKGSFSTLEIQRTEQGDSAMYLCASRHPGTRVNTQAFFGQGTRLTVV.

Note on this clonotype: A junction end diverges from the germline sequence, so it may reflect a read error. This chain uses TRBV2 with TRBJ1-4; tentative D call: TRBD1 (5 bases). The CDR3 has 13 amino acids. Germline V gives CDR1 SNHLY, CDR2 FYNNEI. The CDR3 DNA reads as TGTGCCAGCAGTGCAGGGACGGGTGAAGAACTGTTTTTT. This translates into CASSAGTGEELFF.

The chain links TRBV7-3 to TRBJ1-2, with a tentative D call TRBD1 (5 bases). V dropped 2 bases and J dropped 2 bases, with 12 bases sitting between them. There are 15 residues in the CDR3. Germline V gives CDR1 SGHTA, CDR2 FQGTGA. As DNA, the CDR3 is TGTGCCAGCAGCTTAGGGGCTACCTTAAACTATGGCTACACCTTC. Translation: CASSLGATLNYGYTF.

This clonotype was counted between two and nine times. A much bigger clone sits one base away, suggesting this may be a read error. The CDR3 DNA is TGCAGTGCCTCCCCTACTAGAAAGAACGGCGAGCAGTACTTC. Protein: CSASPTRKNGEQYF. The chain carries TRBV20-1 and TRBJ2-7; possibly TRBD2 for D (5 bases). With 6 bases removed from V and 6 bases from J, the gap between germline ends came to 21 bases. CDR3 length: 14 amino acids. Germline V lookup: CDR1 DFQATT, CDR2 SNEGSKA (reference sequence).

This clonotype was detected only a few times. V gene TRBV19 combines with J gene TRBJ1-4, with 10 bases identical to TRBD1. The CDR3 loop spans 17 amino acids. V trimming: 9 bases; J trimming: 0 bases; junction bases outside the gene matches: 10. Germline V gene sequence: CDR1 LNHDA, CDR2 SQIVND (reference sequence). CDR3 sequence: CASGDRGYFATNEKLFF. DNA for the CDR3: TGTGCCAGCGGGGACAGGGGATATTTCGCAACTAATGAAAAACTGTTTTTT. Complete variable domain (other parts from reference TRBV19 and TRBJ1-4): DGGITQSPKYLFRKEGQNVTLSCEQNLNHDAMYWYRQDPGQGLRLIYYSQIVNDFQKGDIAEGYSVSREKKESFPLTVTSAQKNPTAFYLCASGDRGYFATNEKLFFGSGTQLSVL.

This clonotype occurred many times. The chain links TRBV4-1 to TRBJ1-6, with a possible D match to TRBD1 (6 bases). Trimming removed 4 bases from V and 10 bases from J, with 20 bases in between. The germline V gene has CDR1 MGHRA and CDR2 YSYEKL. The CDR3 loop spans 16 amino acids. CDR3 loop: CASSPVTGHIVSPLHF. In nucleotides, the CDR3 is TGCGCCAGCAGCCCGGTAACAGGGCACATTGTGTCACCCCTCCACTTT.

A note on this clonotype: A read error may be the cause here, since a much bigger clone is one base away. The rearrangement joins TRBV4-1 to TRBJ2-7; D unresolved. This CDR3 is 13 amino acids long. V lost 1 base to trimming and J lost 9 bases, with 13 bases between them. Germline V gene sequence: CDR1 MGHRA, CDR2 YSYEKL. The CDR3 sequence is CASSQGLGDGQYF. In DNA, the CDR3 is TGCGCCAGCAGCCAAGGTCTTGGAGACGGGCAGTACTTC.

This chain uses TRBV7-3 with TRBJ2-7; D might be TRBD2 (6 bases). Trimming took 5 bases from V and 2 from J, leaving 13 bases between them. CDR1 is SGHTA and CDR2 is FQGTGA in the germline V gene. The CDR3 consists of 14 residues. The CDR3 is CASSPGTPPYEQYF. The CDR3 region has the DNA TGTGCCAGCAGCCCAGGGACTCCGCCCTACGAGCAGTACTTC. The full variable domain, with the rest looked up from reference TRBV7-3 and TRBJ2-7, is GAGVSQTPSNKVTEKGKYVELRCDPISGHTALYWYRQSLGQGPEFLIYFQGTGAADDSGLPNDRFFAVRPEGSVSTLKIQRTERGDSAVYLCASSPGTPPYEQYFGPGTRLTVT.

In this sample, this clonotype turned up many times. The V and J genes are TRBV20-1 and TRBJ2-7; a weak D match, TRBD2 (5 bases). CDR1 is DFQATT, CDR2 SNEGSKA, per germline (reference sequence). With 6 bases removed from V and 4 bases from J, the gap between germline ends came to 16 bases. The CDR3 runs to 13 residues. CDR3 DNA sequence: TGCAGTGCCCCTCTTGAGGGCCGGTACGAGCAGTACTTC. Its protein is CSAPLEGRYEQYF.

This clonotype occurred many times. The chain uses TRBV25-1 and TRBJ1-2; no clear D. V gave up 3 bases and J gave up 1 base, with 3 bases separating them. This CDR3 region has 12 residues. Germline V gives CDR1 MGHDK, CDR2 SYGVNS. The CDR3 DNA sequence: TGTGCCAGCAGTGAGGTTAACTATGGCTACACCTTC. Translated, it gives CASSEVNYGYTF.

The chain couples TRBV6-2 or TRBV6-3 to TRBJ2-5; TRBD2 matches at 10 bases. V dropped 6 bases and J dropped 12; count of bases not matched to a gene: 16. CDR3 size: 15 residues. The germline CDR1 and CDR2 sequences are MNHEY and SVGEGT. The CDR3 region is CASRRQAGGPENKYF. For the CDR3, the DNA is TGTGCCAGCAGACGACAAGCGGGAGGGCCAGAGAACAAGTACTTC.

This clonotype was recorded many times. DNA for the CDR3: TGTGCCAGCAGCTTAAATTCTCCGATCTCTGGAAACACCATATATTTT. Its protein is CASSLNSPISGNTIYF. The chain couples TRBV7-2 to TRBJ1-3, with unresolved D. V lost 2 bases and J 0 bases, leaving 11 bases between the germline ends. Germline V gives CDR1 SGHTA, CDR2 FQGNSA. This CDR3 has 16 residues.

This chain links TRBV6-2 or TRBV6-3 with TRBJ1-1; D remains unclear. The CDR3 covers 14 residues. Germline CDR1 and CDR2: MNHEY and SVGEGT. Trimming pared 0 bases from V and 6 bases from J, leaving 11 bases between. The CDR3 DNA is TGTGCCAGCAGTTACTCGGTTATTAACGCTGAAGCTTTCTTT. The encoded protein is CASSYSVINAEAFF.

On this clonotype: A much larger clone is a single base away; this may be a read error. The chain combines TRBV2 with TRBJ1-2; D uncertain. CDR1 and CDR2 from the germline V gene are SNHLY and FYNNEI. Trimming pared 2 bases from V and 0 bases from J, leaving 10 bases between. This CDR3 spans 15 amino acids. CDR3 in DNA: TGTGCCAGCAGTGAATCGTGCCGAGCTAACTATGGCTACACCTTC. Translating it yields CASSESCRANYGYTF.

To note about this clonotype: At one end the junction does not follow the germline gene, possibly because of a read error. The J gene is TRBJ1-1, the V gene TRBV5-5; D gene unclear. Germline CDR1 reads SGHKS; CDR2 reads YYEKEE (reference sequence). CDR3 length: 14 residues. In DNA form, the CDR3 reads TGTGCCAGCAGCTTGGTCGGAGAGAACCCTGAAGCTTTCTTT. It is translated as CASSLVGENPEAFF.